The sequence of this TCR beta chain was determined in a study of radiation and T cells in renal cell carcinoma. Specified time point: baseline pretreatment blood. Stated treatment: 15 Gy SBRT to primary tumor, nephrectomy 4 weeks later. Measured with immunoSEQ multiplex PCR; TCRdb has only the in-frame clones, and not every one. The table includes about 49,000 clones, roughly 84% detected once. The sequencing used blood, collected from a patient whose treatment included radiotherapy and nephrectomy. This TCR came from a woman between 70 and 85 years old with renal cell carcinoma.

The CDR3 sequence: CASSPPSPGLAGDTQYF. The CDR3, as DNA: TGCGCCAGCAGCCCGCCAAGTCCGGGACTAGCGGGGGATACGCAGTATTTT. The gene calls are TRBV5-1 and TRBJ2-3; TRBD2 aligns across 13 bases. The ends lost 4 bases at V and 6 bases at J; junction bases unmatched: 11. CDR1 and CDR2 (germline): SGHRS, YFSETQ. The CDR3 runs to 17 residues. Full variable domain (outside the CDR3, taken from reference TRBV5-1 and TRBJ2-3): KAGVTQTPRYLIKTRGQQVTLSCSPISGHRSVSWYQQTPGQGLQFLFEYFSETQRNKGNFPGRFSGRQFSNSRSEMNVSTLELGDSALYLCASSPPSPGLAGDTQYFGPGTRLTVL.